This TCR beta chain was retrieved from a study of shared clonotypes between healthy human individuals (dated by TCRdb to about 2020). At the level of the whole study: A couple of women and three men aged 18 to 49 years were included in the cohort. Per donor, three plates each were used for CD4 naive and CD4 memory, two for CD8 naive, and one for CD8 memory. To estimate repertoire size and how much clonotype sharing occurs between individuals, the study deeply sequenced the blood TCR repertoires of 4 to 6 healthy adults. To increase sequencing depth and limit assay-specific biases, different laboratories used diverse techniques to prepare libraries and sequence TCR repertoires. Leukapheresis yielded between about 0.94 and 8.9 billion PBMCs per donor.

As to this clone: Its antigen is still unknown. No base quality values were provided; no much bigger clone lies one nucleotide off.

The study at large found these results: Pairwise subsampling indicated that sequencing depth was expected to affect the degree of clonotype sharing among donors. Sampling was restricted to blood, and TCR repertoires in tissues likely differ from the TCR repertoires found in blood. Clonotypes shared by all four sorted-subset donors showed higher generation probabilities than non-shared clonotypes. Sharing across several donors was observed for around 5% of naive CD4, 3% to 4% of naive CD8, over 2% of memory CD4, and about 0.4% of memory CD8 clonotypes. Estimated clonotype richness was generally larger for naive than for memory subsets. Rarefaction of sorted-subset datasets indicated incomplete sequencing despite the large sequencing depth. Because the study included a small number of donors, the genetic and exposure-history diversity represented was limited.

CDR1 and CDR2 (SGHTA, FQGNSA) derive from the germline V gene. Measured from the cysteine to the phenylalanine, the CDR3 is 15 residues long. Only CDR3 DNA is held: 45 bases, read in frame from base 1. Trimming removed 5 bases from V and 0 bases from J, leaving 11 bases between the germline ends. TCR CDR3 regions were amplified from genomic DNA by multiplex PCR using the deep immunoSEQ assay. Genomic DNA extracted from each cell subset was distributed evenly over all wells of several immunoSEQ 96-well plates, and each plate served as one replicate. For sorted subsets, each replicate PCR was loaded with 200 ng genomic DNA, equivalent to 25,000 to 35,000 T cell genomes. Purified libraries were quantified with a Qubit 3.0 fluorometer, sized on a Bioanalyzer 2100, and re-quantified with the KAPA Library Quantification kit. Every immunoSEQ 96-well plate was sequenced on a dedicated single-read 150-cycle Illumina NextSeq 550 flow cell. In the authors' own workflow: Because the immunoSEQ output included only junctional sequences and no quality scores, the filtering could not be the same as the filtering used for full-length reads. Sequences were annotated with PyIR, a Python wrapper for IgBLAST v1.9, using IMGT germline references to assign V/J genes and CDR3. Reads were removed for weak V/J assignments (E-value above 1e-6), missing CDR3, stop codons, out-of-frame junctions, or ambiguous translated residues. V3J clonotypes were defined by identical inferred V gene, J gene, and CDR3 amino acid sequence. The percentage overlap between two repertoires was calculated by dividing the number of shared unique clonotypes by the size of the smaller repertoire. Richness of each repertoire was evaluated using RTK rarefaction, the Chao1 estimator, and Recon v2.1 estimates of unobserved clonotypes. OLGA was used to compute generation probabilities for all TCRbeta clonotypes that the gDNA method yielded from a few donors. Held by TCRdb, this immuneACCESS table contains in-frame sequences only and omits some clones. Under half of the omission traces to an unresolved V gene where checked; the cause of the rest is unknown. V and J calls plus clone size are reproduced from that table; the DNA served to infer D and trimming. Across this sample there are about 380,000 clones, with approximately 97% seen only once. 0.32% of the sample is held by the ten biggest clonotypes.

The donors were healthy, HIV-negative adults who had no recently reported acute infections or vaccinations. All donors were Caucasian adults living in Nashville, Tennessee, USA. CD8 memory samples consisted of magnetically selected CD45RO+ cells combined with CCR7-negative CD45RA+ effector memory (TemRA) cells. Blood was collected by leukapheresis, and PBMCs were isolated by Ficoll-Histopaque density gradient centrifugation and then cryopreserved in liquid nitrogen vapor phase. Analytical flow cytometry was used to check the purity and quantity of each magnetically sorted T cell population. Genomic DNA was isolated from each sorted fraction and quantified by UV absorbance on a Nanodrop 2000c.

The sequence joins TRBV7-2 to TRBJ1-5; too little of a D gene remains to name it. This receptor was taken from a man in his thirties or forties in good health. The sequenced material came from memory CD8+ T cells sorted from blood. The cell subset or site label, read with the paper, signifies: CD45RO+ cells pooled with CCR7-negative TemRA cells. The CDR3 protein is CASSPTTYSNQPQHF. The bases are TGTGCCAGCAGCCCCACTACGTATAGCAATCAGCCCCAGCATTTT.